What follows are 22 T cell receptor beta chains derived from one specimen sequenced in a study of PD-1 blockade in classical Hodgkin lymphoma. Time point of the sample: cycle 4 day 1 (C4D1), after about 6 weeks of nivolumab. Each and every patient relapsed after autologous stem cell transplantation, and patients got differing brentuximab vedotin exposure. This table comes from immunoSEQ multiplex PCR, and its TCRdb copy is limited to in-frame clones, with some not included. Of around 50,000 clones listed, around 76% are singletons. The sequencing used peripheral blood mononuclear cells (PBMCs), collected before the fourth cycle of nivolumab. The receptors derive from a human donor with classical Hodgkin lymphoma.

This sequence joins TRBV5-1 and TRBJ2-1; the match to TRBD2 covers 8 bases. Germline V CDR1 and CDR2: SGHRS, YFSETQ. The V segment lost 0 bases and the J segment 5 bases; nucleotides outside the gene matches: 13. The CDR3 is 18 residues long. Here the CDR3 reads CASSLGLAGVTDNNEQFF. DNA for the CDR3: TGCGCCAGCAGCTTGGGGCTAGCGGGTGTTACAGACAACAATGAGCAGTTCTTC.

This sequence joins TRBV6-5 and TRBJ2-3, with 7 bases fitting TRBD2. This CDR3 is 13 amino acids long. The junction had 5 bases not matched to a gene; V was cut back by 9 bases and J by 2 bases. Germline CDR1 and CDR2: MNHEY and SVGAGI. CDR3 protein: CASQRGYTDTQYF. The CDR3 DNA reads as TGTGCCAGTCAGCGGGGCTACACAGATACGCAGTATTTT.

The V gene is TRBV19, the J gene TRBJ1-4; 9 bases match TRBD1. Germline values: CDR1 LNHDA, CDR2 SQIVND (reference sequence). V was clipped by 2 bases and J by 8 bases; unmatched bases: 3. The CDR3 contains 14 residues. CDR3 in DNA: TGTGCCAGTAGTATAAACAGGGGGCTCGAAAAACTGTTTTTT. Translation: CASSINRGLEKLFF.

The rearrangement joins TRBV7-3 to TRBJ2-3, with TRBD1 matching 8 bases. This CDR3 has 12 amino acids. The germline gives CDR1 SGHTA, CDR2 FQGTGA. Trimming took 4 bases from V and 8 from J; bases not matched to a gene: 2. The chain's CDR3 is CASSSRGLTQYF. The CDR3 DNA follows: TGTGCCAGCAGCTCCAGGGGGCTTACGCAGTATTTT. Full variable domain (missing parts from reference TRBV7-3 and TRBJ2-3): GAGVSQTPSNKVTEKGKYVELRCDPISGHTALYWYRQSLGQGPEFLIYFQGTGAADDSGLPNDRFFAVRPEGSVSTLKIQRTERGDSAVYLCASSSRGLTQYFGPGTRLTVL.

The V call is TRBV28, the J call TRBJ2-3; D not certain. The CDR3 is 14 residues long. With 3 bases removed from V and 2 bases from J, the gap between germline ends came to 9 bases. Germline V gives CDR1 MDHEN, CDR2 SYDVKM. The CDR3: CASSFAASTDTQYF. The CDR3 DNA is TGTGCCAGCAGTTTTGCGGCTTCCACAGATACGCAGTATTTT.

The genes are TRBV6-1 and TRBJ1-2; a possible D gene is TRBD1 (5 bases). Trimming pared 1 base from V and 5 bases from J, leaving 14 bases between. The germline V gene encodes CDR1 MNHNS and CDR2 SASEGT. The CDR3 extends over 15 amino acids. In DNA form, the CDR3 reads TGTGCCAGCAGTGAAGGAGCAGGGATGTGGTATGGCTACACCTTC. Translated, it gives CASSEGAGMWYGYTF.

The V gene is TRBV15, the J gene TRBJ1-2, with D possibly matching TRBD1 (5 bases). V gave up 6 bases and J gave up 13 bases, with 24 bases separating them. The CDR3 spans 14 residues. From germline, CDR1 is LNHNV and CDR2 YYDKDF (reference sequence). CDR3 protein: CATSSPGGSRSSTF. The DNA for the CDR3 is TGTGCCACCAGTTCCCCCGGGGGGAGCCGATCATCCACCTTC.

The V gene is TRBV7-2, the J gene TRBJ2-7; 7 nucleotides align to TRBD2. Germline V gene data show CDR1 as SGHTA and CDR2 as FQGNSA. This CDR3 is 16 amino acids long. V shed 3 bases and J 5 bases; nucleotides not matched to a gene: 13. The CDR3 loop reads CASSLGGRAGLDEQYF. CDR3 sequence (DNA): TGTGCCAGCAGCTTGGGTGGGAGGGCCGGATTGGACGAGCAGTACTTC. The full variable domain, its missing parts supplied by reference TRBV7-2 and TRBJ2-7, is GAGVSQSPSNKVTEKGKDVELRCDPISGHTALYWYRQSLGQGLEFLIYFQGNSAPDKSGLPSDRFSAERTGGSVSTLTIQRTQQEDSAVYLCASSLGGRAGLDEQYFGPGTRLTVT.

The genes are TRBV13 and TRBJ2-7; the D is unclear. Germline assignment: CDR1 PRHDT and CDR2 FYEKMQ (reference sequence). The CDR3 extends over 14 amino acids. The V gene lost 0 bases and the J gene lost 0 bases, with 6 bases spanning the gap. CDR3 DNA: TGTGCCAGCAGCTTAGGGGAAGCCTCCTACGAGCAGTACTTC. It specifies CASSLGEASYEQYF.

The CDR3 DNA reads TGTGCCAGCTATGCAGCCCAAGAGACCCAGTACTTC. Its protein product is CASYAAQETQYF. V is TRBV28 and J is TRBJ2-5; no clear D. The V gene's germline CDR1 is MDHEN and CDR2 SYDVKM. The CDR3 is made up of 12 amino acids. The V end was cut by 8 bases, the J end by 1 base, with 8 bases between.

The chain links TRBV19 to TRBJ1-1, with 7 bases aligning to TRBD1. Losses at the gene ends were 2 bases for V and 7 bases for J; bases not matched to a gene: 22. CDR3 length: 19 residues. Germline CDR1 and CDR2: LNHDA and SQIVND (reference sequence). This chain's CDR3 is CASSILLRFSETGSREAFF. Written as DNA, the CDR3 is TGTGCCAGTAGTATATTACTCCGATTCTCCGAGACAGGGTCCCGTGAAGCTTTCTTT.

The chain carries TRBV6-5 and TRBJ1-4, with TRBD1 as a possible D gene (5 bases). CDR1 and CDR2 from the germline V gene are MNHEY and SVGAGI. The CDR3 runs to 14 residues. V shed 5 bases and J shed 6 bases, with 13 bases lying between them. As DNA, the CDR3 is TGTGCCAGCAGTACAGGCAATGGAGATGAAAAACTGTTTTTT. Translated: CASSTGNGDEKLFF.

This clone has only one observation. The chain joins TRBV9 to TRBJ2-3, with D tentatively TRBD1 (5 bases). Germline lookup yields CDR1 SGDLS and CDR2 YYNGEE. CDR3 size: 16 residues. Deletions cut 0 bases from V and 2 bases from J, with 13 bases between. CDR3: CASSVVSGYSTDTQYF. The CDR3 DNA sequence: TGTGCCAGCAGCGTAGTGTCAGGGTATTCCACAGATACGCAGTATTTT. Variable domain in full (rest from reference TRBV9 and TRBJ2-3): DSGVTQTPKHLITATGQRVTLRCSPRSGDLSVYWYQQSLDQGLQFLIQYYNGEERAKGNILERFSAQQFPDLHSELNLSSLELGDSALYFCASSVVSGYSTDTQYFGPGTRLTVL.

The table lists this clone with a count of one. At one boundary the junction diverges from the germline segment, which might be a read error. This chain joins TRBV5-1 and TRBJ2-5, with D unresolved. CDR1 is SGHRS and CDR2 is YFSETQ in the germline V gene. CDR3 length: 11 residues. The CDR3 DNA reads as TGCGCCAGCAGCTTAATGACCCCCCGGCACTTC. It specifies CASSLMTPRHF.

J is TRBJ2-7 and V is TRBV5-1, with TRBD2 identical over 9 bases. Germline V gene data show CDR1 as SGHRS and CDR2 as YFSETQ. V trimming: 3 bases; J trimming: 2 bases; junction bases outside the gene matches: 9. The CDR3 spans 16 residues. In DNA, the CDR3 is TGCGCCAGCAGCTACGCCGTCGCTAGCGGGGCCTACGAGCAGTACTTC. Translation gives CASSYAVASGAYEQYF.

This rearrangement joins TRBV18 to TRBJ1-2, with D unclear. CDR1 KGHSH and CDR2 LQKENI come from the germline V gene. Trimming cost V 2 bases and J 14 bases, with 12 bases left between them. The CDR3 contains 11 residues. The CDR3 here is CASSPRQSETF. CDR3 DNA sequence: TGTGCCAGCTCACCAAGGCAGTCGGAAACCTTC.

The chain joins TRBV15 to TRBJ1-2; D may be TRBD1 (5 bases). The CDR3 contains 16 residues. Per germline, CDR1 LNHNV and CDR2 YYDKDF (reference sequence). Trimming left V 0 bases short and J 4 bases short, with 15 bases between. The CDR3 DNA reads TGTGCCACCAGCAGAGAGGGGGGGATGACGAGCTATGGCTACACCTTC. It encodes CATSREGGMTSYGYTF.

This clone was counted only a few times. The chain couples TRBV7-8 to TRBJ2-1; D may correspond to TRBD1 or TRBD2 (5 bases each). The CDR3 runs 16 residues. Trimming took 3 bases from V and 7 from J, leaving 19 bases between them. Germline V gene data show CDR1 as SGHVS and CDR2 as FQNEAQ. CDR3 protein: CASSFRNSDGANEQFF. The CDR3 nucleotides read TGTGCCAGCAGCTTTAGAAATAGCGACGGGGCGAATGAGCAGTTCTTC.

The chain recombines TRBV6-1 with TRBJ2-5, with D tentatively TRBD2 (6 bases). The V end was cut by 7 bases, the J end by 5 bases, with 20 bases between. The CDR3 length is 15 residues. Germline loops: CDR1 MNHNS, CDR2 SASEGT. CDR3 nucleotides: TGTGCCAGCATCCGAATGGGGGGATGGGGGGAGACCCAGTACTTC. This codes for CASIRMGGWGETQYF.

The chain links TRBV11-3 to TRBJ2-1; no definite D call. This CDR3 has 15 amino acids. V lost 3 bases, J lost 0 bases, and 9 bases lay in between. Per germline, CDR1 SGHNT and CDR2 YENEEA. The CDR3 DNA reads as TGTGCCAGCAGCTTGTCGGTGAGCTCCTACAATGAGCAGTTCTTC. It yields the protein CASSLSVSSYNEQFF.

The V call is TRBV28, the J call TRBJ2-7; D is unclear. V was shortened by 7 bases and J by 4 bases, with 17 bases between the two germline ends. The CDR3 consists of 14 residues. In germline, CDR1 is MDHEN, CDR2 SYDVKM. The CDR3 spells CASKQPGYWYEQYF. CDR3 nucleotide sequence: TGTGCCAGCAAGCAGCCGGGTTATTGGTACGAGCAGTACTTC. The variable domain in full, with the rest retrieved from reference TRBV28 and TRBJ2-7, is DVKVTQSSRYLVKRTGEKVFLECVQDMDHENMFWYRQDPGLGLRLIYFSYDVKMKEKGDIPEGYSVSREKKERFSLILESASTNQTSMYLCASKQPGYWYEQYFGPGTRLTVT.

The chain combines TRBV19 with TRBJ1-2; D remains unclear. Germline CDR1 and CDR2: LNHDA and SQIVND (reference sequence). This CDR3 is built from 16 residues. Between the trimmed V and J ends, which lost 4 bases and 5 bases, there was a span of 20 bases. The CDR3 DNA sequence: TGTGCCAGTAGTAATCGCGAAGGGCTCAGGTCTTATGGCTACACCTTC. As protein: CASSNREGLRSYGYTF.